Listed below are T cell receptor beta chains from one sample, sequenced in a study of vaccination effects on CD4 cells after COVID-19. These receptors are not linked to any known antigen. Clones were read by immunoSEQ multiplex PCR, and TCRdb kept only the in-frame ones, dropping some. The sample carries about 46,000 clones, 74% recorded once. The sample in question was CD4+ T cells from PBMCs cultured with HCoV-OC43 spike peptides, obtained after COVID-19 vaccination. Receptors originate from a human donor who received a COVID-19 vaccine. The CDR3 runs from the conserved cysteine through the conserved F or W. D genes are given only for firm matches. Clone size is stated in some rows and not others, as once, few, many or a class when expanded.

>-|-|TRBV10-3|TRBJ2-7
CAIRTGHSSDEQYF
TGTGCCATCAGAACGGGACACAGCTCGGACGAGCAGTACTTC
>-|-|TRBV24-1|TRBJ2-3
CATGGRPSTDTQYF
TGTGCCACCGGTGGACGTCCTAGCACAGATACGCAGTATTTT
>-|TRBD1|TRBV3-1/TRBV3-2|TRBJ1-2
CASSRSKDRRLNYGYTF
TGTGCCAGCAGCCGAAGCAAGGACAGGAGACTTAACTATGGCTACACCTTC
>-|TRBD1|TRBV29-1|TRBJ2-1
CSVSGTAYNEQFF
TGCAGCGTTTCCGGGACAGCATACAATGAGCAGTTCTTC
>-|-|TRBV6-5|TRBJ1-1
CASRTERQSEAFF
TGTGCCAGCAGGACGGAGAGACAGTCTGAAGCTTTCTTT
>-|-|TRBV19|TRBJ2-7
CASSISSHIVGAVYEQYF
TGTGCCAGTAGTATCTCTTCCCACATTGTGGGGGCGGTTTACGAGCAGTACTTC
>few|TRBD1|TRBV19|TRBJ2-7
CASSFGTGGYEQYF
TGTGCCAGTAGTTTCGGGACAGGGGGCTACGAGCAGTACTTC
>-|-|TRBV2|TRBJ1-5
CASSERAGIPNQPQHF
TGTGCCAGCAGTGAGAGGGCAGGGATCCCAAATCAGCCCCAGCATTTT
>-|TRBD1|TRBV29-1|TRBJ2-5
CSVNTGGETQYF
TGCAGCGTTAATACAGGGGGAGAGACCCAGTACTTC
>-|TRBD1|TRBV6-5|TRBJ2-7
CASRRDRAVDYEQYF
TGTGCCAGCAGAAGGGACAGGGCTGTTGACTACGAGCAGTACTTC
>-|-|TRBV20-1|TRBJ2-6
CSASTGEAGANVLTF
TGCAGTGCTAGTACAGGGGAGGCAGGGGCCAACGTCCTGACTTTC
>-|-|TRBV9|TRBJ2-7
CASSEQETYEQYF
TGTGCCAGCAGCGAGCAGGAAACCTACGAGCAGTACTTC
>-|TRBD2|TRBV5-1|TRBJ2-3
CASSPGGGGPTDTQYF
TGCGCCAGCAGCCCGGGGGGCGGGGGGCCCACAGATACGCAGTATTTT
>-|-|TRBV7-6|TRBJ2-5
CASSLKGRTDLETQYF
TGTGCCAGCAGCTTAAAGGGACGCACGGATTTGGAGACCCAGTACTTC
>-|-|TRBV7-2|TRBJ1-2
CASSPTVHGYTF
TGTGCCAGCAGCCCGACAGTTCATGGCTACACCTTC
>few|-|TRBV7-9|TRBJ2-7
CASSLGGVKGEQYF
TGTGCCAGCAGCTTAGGAGGGGTTAAAGGCGAGCAGTACTTC
>-|-|TRBV6-5|TRBJ2-3
CASSYSAILGTDTQYF
TGTGCCAGCAGTTATTCTGCAATCTTAGGGACAGATACGCAGTATTTT
>-|-|TRBV2|TRBJ2-5
CASKYAFQETQYF
TGTGCCAGCAAGTATGCATTCCAAGAGACCCAGTACTTC
>-|-|TRBV27|TRBJ1-5
CASTTLSEGSNQPQHF
TGTGCCAGCACCACCCTCTCCGAAGGAAGCAATCAGCCCCAGCATTTT
>-|-|TRBV7-9|TRBJ2-7
CASSLATWVPVGSYEQYF
TGTGCCAGCAGCTTAGCGACTTGGGTTCCGGTGGGCTCCTACGAGCAGTACTTC
>-|TRBD2|TRBV9|TRBJ2-7
CASSERLAGGSEQYF
TGTGCCAGCAGCGAAAGACTAGCGGGAGGGAGCGAGCAGTACTTC
>-|-|TRBV29-1|TRBJ1-1
CSAARDIGNTEAFF
TGCAGCGCCGCCAGGGACATCGGGAACACTGAAGCTTTCTTT